This TCR beta chain was sequenced in a study of siplizumab effects on memory and regulatory T cells. Findings and caveats of the study: Both greater diversity than memory cells and a major contribution to the alloresponse seemed to characterize naive T cells. Significantly reduced by siplizumab was the cumulative frequency of alloreactive sequences, namely those traceable to unstimulated CD4+ memory cells.

Germline loops: CDR1 MNHNS, CDR2 SASEGT. The CDR3 has 10 amino acids. V lost 5 bases, J lost 2 bases, and 1 base lay in between. Note on this clone: The antigen is undetermined.

The study assayed roughly 91,000 TCR templates per sample. Assay: immunoSEQ multiplex PCR; the TCRdb copy retains only in-frame clones and omits some. Of tens of thousands of clones detected, approximately 87% appear once; the ten largest clones hold 3.5% to 4%. In a few donor pairs, unstimulated naive, memory, effector memory and TEMRA subsets were sequenced. This TCR derives from a human donor in good health. The chain joins TRBV6-1 to TRBJ2-7; D unclear. The sequenced sample consisted of memory CD4+ T cells sorted from blood. The CDR3 DNA reads TGTGCCAGCAGTACCTACGAGCAGTACTTC. Translating it yields CASSTYEQYF.